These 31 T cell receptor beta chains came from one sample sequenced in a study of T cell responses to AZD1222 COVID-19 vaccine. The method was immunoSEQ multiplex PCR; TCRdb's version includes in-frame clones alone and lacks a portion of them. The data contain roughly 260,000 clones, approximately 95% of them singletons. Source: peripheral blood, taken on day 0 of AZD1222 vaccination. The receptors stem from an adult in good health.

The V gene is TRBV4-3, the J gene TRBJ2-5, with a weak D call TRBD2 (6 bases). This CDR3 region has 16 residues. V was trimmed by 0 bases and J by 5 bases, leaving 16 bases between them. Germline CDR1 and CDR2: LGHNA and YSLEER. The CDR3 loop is CASSQDLAGFGETQYF. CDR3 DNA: TGCGCCAGCAGCCAAGATCTCGCGGGGTTCGGCGAGACCCAGTACTTC.

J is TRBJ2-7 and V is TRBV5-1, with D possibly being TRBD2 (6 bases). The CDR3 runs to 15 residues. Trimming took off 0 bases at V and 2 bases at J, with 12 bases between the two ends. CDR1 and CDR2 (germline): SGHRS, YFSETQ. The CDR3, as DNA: TGCGCCAGCAGCTTGGCCGCAGGCGGGGCCTACGAGCAGTACTTC. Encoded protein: CASSLAAGGAYEQYF.

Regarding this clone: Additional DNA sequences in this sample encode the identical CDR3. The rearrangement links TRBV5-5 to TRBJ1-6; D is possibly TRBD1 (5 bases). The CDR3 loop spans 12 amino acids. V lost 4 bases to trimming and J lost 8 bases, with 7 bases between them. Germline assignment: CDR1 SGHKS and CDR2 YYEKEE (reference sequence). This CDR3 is CASSLGDSPLHF. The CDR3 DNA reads TGTGCCAGCAGCCTGGGGGATTCACCCCTCCACTTT. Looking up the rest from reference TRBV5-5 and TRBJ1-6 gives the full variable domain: DAGVTQSPTHLIKTRGQQVTLRCSPISGHKSVSWYQQVLGQGPQFIFQYYEKEERGRGNFPDRFSARQFPNYSSELNVNALLLGDSALYLCASSLGDSPLHFGNGTRLTVT.

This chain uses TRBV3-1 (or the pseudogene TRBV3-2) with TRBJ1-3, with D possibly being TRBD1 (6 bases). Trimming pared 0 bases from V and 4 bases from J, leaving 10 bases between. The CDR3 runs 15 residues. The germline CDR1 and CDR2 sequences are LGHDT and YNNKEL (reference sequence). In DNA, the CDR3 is TGTGCCAGCAGCCAAGATTCAGGGGCCGGAAACACCATATATTTT. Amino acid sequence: CASSQDSGAGNTIYF.

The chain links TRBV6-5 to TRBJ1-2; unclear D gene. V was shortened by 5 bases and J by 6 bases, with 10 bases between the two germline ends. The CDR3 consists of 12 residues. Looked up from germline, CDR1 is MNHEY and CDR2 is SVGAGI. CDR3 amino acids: CASSHRRDGYTF. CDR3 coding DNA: TGTGCCAGCAGTCACCGAAGAGATGGCTACACCTTC.

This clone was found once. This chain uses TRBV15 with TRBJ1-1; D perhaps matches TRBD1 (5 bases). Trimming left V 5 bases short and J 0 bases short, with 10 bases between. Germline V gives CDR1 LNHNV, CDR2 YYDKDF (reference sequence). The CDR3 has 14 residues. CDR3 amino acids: CATSSAGMNTEAFF. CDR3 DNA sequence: TGTGCCACCAGCTCGGCAGGGATGAACACTGAAGCTTTCTTT.

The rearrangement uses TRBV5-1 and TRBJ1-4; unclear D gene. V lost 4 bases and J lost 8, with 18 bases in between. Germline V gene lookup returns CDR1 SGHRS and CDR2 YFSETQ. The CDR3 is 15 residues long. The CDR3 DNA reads TGCGCCAGCAGCCCCCGCGGGAACAGTCACGAAAAACTGTTTTTT. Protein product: CASSPRGNSHEKLFF.

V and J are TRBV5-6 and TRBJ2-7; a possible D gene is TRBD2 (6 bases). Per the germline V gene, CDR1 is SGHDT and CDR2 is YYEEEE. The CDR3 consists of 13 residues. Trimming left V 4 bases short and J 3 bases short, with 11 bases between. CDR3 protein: CASSPTGVYEQYF. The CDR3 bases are TGTGCCAGCAGCCCCACGGGGGTCTACGAGCAGTACTTC.

CDR3 amino acids: CASSGSSGGTTDTQYF. The CDR3 bases are TGTGCCAGCAGTGGATCCAGCGGGGGTACCACAGATACGCAGTATTTT. The genes are TRBV2 and TRBJ2-3; 8 nucleotides align to TRBD2. The CDR3 is 16 residues long. Trimming at V came to 4 bases and at J to 2 bases, leaving 8 bases not matched to a gene. Germline assignment: CDR1 SNHLY and CDR2 FYNNEI.

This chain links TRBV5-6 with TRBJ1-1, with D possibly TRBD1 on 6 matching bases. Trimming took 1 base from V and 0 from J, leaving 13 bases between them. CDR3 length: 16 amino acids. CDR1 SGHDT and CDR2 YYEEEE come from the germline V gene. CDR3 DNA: TGTGCCAGCAGCTTGAGGACAGTATTCATGAACACTGAAGCTTTCTTT. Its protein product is CASSLRTVFMNTEAFF.

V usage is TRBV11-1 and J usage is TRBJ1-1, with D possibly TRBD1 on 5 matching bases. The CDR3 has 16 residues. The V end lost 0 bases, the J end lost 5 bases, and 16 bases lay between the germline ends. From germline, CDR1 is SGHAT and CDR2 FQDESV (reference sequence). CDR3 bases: TGTGCCAGCAGCTTAGCTCGAGGGGAAGGGTATACTGAAGCTTTCTTT. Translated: CASSLARGEGYTEAFF.

The CDR3 loop reads CSASYRGYGYTF. The CDR3 DNA sequence: TGCAGTGCTAGTTACAGGGGCTATGGCTACACCTTC. The J gene is TRBJ1-2, the V gene TRBV20-1; 7 positions match TRBD1. CDR3 length: 12 residues. Germline values: CDR1 DFQATT, CDR2 SNEGSKA (reference sequence). V shed 3 bases and J 4 bases; nucleotides not matched to a gene: 2.

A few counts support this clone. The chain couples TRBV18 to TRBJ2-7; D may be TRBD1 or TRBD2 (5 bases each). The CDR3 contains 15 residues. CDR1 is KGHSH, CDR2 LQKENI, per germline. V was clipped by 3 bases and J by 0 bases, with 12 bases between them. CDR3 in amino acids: CASSPQRGPSYEQYF. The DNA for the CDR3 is TGTGCCAGCTCACCTCAGAGGGGTCCCTCCTACGAGCAGTACTTC.

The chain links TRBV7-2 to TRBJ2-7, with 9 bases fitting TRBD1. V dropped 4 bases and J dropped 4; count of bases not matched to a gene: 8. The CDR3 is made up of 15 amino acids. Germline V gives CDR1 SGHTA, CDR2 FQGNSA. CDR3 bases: TGTGCCAGCAGCTACGGACAGGGGATAGGATACGAGCAGTACTTC. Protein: CASSYGQGIGYEQYF.

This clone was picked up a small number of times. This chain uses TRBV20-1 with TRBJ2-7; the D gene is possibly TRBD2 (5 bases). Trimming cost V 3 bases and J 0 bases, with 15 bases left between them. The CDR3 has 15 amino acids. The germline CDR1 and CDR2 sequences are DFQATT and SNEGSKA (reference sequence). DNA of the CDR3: TGCAGTGCTAGTCGTAACCGGGGTAGCTCCTACGAGCAGTACTTC. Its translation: CSASRNRGSSYEQYF.

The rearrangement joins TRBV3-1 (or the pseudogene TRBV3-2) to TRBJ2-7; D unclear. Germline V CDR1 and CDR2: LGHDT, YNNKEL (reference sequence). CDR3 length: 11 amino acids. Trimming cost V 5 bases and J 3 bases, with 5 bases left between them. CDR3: CASSDGYEQYF. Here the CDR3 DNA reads TGTGCCAGCAGCGACGGCTACGAGCAGTACTTC.

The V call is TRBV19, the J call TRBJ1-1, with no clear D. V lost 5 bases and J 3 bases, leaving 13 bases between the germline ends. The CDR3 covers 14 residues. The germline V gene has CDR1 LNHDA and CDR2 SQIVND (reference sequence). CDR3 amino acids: CASSSTVGYTEAFF. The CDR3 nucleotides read TGTGCCAGTAGTTCTACTGTGGGCTACACTGAAGCTTTCTTT.

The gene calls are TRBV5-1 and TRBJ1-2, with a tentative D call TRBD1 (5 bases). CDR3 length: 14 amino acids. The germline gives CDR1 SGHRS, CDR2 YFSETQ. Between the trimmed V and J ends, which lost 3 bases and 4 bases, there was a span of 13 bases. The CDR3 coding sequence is TGCGCCAGCAGCTGGGATCTAGGGGTCTATGGCTACACCTTC. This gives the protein CASSWDLGVYGYTF.

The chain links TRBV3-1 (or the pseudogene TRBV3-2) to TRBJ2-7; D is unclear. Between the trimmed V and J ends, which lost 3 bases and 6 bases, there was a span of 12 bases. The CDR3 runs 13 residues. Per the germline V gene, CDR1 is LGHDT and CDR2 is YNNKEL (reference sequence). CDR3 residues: CASSHLEGREQYF. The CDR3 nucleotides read TGTGCCAGCAGCCACCTGGAAGGGCGCGAGCAGTACTTC.

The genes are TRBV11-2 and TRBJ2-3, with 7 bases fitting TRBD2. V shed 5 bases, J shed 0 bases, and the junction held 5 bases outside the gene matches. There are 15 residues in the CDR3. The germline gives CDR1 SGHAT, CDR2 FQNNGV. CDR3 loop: CASSRAGISTDTQYF. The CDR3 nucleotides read TGTGCCAGCAGCCGAGCGGGGATTAGCACAGATACGCAGTATTTT.

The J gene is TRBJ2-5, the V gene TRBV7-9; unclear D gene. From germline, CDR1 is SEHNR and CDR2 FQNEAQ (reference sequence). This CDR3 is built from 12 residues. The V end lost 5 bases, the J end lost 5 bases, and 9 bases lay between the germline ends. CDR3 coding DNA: TGTGCCAGCAGCCCCCACGGGGAGACCCAGTACTTC. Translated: CASSPHGETQYF.

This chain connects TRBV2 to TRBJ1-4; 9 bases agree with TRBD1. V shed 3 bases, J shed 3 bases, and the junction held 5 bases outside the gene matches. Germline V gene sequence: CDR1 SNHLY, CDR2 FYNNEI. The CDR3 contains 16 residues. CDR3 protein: CASSDGQGWSNEKLFF. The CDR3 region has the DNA TGTGCCAGCAGTGACGGACAGGGGTGGTCTAATGAAAAACTGTTTTTT.

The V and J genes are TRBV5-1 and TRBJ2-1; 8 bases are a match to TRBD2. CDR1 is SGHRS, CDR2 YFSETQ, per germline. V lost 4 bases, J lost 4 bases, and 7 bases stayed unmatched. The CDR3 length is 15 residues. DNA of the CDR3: TGCGCCAGCAGCCTACTAGCGGAGGGGTACAATGAGCAGTTCTTC. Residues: CASSLLAEGYNEQFF. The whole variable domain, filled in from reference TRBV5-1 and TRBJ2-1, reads KAGVTQTPRYLIKTRGQQVTLSCSPISGHRSVSWYQQTPGQGLQFLFEYFSETQRNKGNFPGRFSGRQFSNSRSEMNVSTLELGDSALYLCASSLLAEGYNEQFFGPGTRLTVL.

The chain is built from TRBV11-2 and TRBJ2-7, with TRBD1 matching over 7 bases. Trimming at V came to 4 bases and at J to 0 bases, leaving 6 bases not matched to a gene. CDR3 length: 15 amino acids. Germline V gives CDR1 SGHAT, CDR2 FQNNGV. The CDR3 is CASSSPGQSSYEQYF. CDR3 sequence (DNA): TGTGCCAGCAGCTCTCCGGGACAGAGCTCCTACGAGCAGTACTTC.

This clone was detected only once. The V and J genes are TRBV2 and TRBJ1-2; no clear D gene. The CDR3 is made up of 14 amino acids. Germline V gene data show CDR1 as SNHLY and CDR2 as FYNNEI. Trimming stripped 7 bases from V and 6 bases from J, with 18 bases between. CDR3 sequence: CASTPGPGVDGYTF. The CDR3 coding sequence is TGTGCCAGCACCCCCGGGCCCGGGGTAGATGGCTACACCTTC.

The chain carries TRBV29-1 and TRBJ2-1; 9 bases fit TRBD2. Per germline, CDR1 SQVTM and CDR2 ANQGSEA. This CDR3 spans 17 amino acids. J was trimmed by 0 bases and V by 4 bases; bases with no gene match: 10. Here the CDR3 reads CSVGSGGPSSSYNEQFF. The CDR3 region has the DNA TGCAGCGTTGGTAGCGGGGGTCCTTCTAGCTCCTACAATGAGCAGTTCTTC.

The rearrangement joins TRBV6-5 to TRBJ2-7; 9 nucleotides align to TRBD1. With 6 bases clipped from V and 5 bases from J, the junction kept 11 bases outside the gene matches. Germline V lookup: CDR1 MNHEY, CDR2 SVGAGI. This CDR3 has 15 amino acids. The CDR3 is CASRLTGQGRNEQYF. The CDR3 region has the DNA TGTGCCAGCAGGCTCACGGGACAGGGAAGGAACGAGCAGTACTTC.

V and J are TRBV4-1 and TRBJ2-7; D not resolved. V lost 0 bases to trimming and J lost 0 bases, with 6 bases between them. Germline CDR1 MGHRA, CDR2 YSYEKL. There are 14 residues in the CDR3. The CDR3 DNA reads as TGCGCCAGCAGCCAAGATGGCGTCTCCTACGAGCAGTACTTC. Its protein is CASSQDGVSYEQYF.

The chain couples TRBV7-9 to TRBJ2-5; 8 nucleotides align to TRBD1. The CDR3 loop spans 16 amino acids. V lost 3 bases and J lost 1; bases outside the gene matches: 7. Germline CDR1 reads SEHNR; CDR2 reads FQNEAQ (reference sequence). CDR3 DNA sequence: TGTGCCAGCAGCTTGACAGGGGTCTACTTCCAAGAGACCCAGTACTTC. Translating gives CASSLTGVYFQETQYF.

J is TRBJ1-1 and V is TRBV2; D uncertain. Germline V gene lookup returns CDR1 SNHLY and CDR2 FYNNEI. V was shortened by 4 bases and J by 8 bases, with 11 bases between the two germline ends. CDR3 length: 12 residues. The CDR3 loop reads CASSVSPQEAFF. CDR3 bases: TGTGCCAGCAGTGTTTCACCCCAAGAAGCTTTCTTT.

CDR3 DNA sequence: TGTGCCAGCATCGACCTCGGTGGTCAGCCCCAGCATTTT. Amino acids: CASIDLGGQPQHF. The rearrangement links TRBV27 to TRBJ1-5; D remains unclear. The CDR3 sequence is 13 residues long. The V and J ends lost 7 bases and 6 bases respectively, with 13 bases between them. In germline, CDR1 is MNHEY, CDR2 SMNVEV (reference sequence).